This section outlines one TCR beta chain sequence together with its context. Its antigen remains unidentified. The data stem from a study of Ad26.COV2.S vaccination and SARS-CoV-2 variants. Study-level findings and limits: Placebo recipients showed lower spike-specific TCR breadth than vaccinees. Vaccine and placebo recipients had comparable breadth of non-spike TCRs. Estimates derived from TCR breadth and depth analyses may have underestimated total T cell responses.

Trimming at V came to 4 bases and at J to 4 bases, leaving 21 bases not matched to a gene. CDR1 SGDLS and CDR2 YYNGEE come from the germline V gene. The CDR3 is 20 amino acids. Profiling relied on immunoSEQ multiplex PCR, and the TCRdb table lists in-frame clones only, not all of them. The sample lists about 180,000 clones, 87% occurring once. Material: peripheral blood, obtained after recovery from COVID-19. V usage is TRBV9 and J usage is TRBJ2-1, with 9 bases lining up with TRBD2. The clonotype originates from a human donor who had recovered from COVID-19. The CDR3 DNA sequence: TGTGCCAGCAGCCCTTACATAAAGGGACTAGCCCGAACCAAATACAATGAGCAGTTCTTC. It encodes CASSPYIKGLARTKYNEQFF. Drawing the rest from reference TRBV9 and TRBJ2-1, the complete variable domain is DSGVTQTPKHLITATGQRVTLRCSPRSGDLSVYWYQQSLDQGLQFLIQYYNGEERAKGNILERFSAQQFPDLHSELNLSSLELGDSALYFCASSPYIKGLARTKYNEQFFGPGTRLTVL.